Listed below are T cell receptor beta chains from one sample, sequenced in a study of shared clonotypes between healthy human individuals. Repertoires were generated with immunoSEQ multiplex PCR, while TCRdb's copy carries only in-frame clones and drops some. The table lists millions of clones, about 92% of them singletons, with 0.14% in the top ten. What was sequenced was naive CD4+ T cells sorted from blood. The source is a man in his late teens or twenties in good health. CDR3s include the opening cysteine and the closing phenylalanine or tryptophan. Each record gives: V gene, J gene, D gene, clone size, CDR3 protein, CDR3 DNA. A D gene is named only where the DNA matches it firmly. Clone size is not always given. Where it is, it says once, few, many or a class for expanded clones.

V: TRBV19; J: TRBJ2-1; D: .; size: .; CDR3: CASGGPLYNEQFF; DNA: TGTGCCAGTGGAGGGCCATTATACAATGAGCAGTTCTTC
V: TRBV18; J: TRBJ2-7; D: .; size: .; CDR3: CASSPGPSYEQYF; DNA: TGTGCCAGCTCACCAGGACCTTCCTACGAGCAGTACTTC
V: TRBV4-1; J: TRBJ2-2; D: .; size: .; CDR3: CASSQISPTGSGELFF; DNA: TGCGCCAGCAGCCAAATATCACCTACAGGGTCCGGGGAGCTGTTTTTT
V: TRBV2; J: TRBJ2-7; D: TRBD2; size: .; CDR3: CASSPRGAGDYEQYF; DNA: TGTGCCAGCAGTCCTAGGGGAGCGGGAGACTACGAGCAGTACTTC
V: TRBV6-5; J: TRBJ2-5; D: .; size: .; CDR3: CASSRQARETQYF; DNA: TGTGCCAGCAGTCGTCAGGCAAGAGAGACCCAGTACTTC
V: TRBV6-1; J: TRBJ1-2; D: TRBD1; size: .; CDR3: CASTLPQGAFYGYTF; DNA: TGTGCCAGCACCCTACCGCAGGGGGCGTTCTATGGCTACACCTTC
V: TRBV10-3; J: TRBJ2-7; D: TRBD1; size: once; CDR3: CAISEWAGGSYEQYF; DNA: TGTGCCATCAGTGAGTGGGCAGGGGGATCCTACGAGCAGTACTTC
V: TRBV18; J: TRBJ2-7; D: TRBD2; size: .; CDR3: CASSLMEREREQYF; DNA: TGTGCCAGCTCACTAATGGAGCGGGAGCGCGAGCAGTACTTC
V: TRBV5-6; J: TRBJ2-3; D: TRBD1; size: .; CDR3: CASGRGGSDTQYF; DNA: TGTGCGTCAGGACGAGGGGGCTCGGATACGCAGTATTTT
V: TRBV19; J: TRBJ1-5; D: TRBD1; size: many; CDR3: CATRQGRQPQHF; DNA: TGTGCCACCCGACAGGGTAGGCAGCCCCAGCATTTT
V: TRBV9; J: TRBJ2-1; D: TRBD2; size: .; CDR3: CASSVGGLAGINEQFF; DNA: TGTGCCAGCAGCGTAGGTGGACTAGCGGGGATTAATGAGCAGTTCTTC
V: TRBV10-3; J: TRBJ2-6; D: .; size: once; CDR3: CAISEAGTASNVLTF; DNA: TGTGCCATCAGTGAAGCGGGGACAGCCTCCAACGTCCTGACTTTC
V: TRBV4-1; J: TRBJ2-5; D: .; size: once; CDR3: CASSQDRADSETQYF; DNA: TGCGCCAGCAGCCAAGATCGGGCCGACAGCGAGACCCAGTACTTC
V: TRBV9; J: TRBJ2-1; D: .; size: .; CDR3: CASSLRPSSSYNEQFF; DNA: TGTGCCAGCAGCTTACGACCTTCCAGCTCCTACAATGAGCAGTTCTTC
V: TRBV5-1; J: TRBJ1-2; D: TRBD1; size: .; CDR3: CASSLGQGTTNYGYTF; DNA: TGCGCCAGCAGCTTGGGACAGGGGACGACTAACTATGGCTACACCTTC
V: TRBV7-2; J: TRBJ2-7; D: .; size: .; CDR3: CASSNSGAYEQYF; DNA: TGTGCCAGCAGTAACTCTGGGGCTTACGAGCAGTACTTC
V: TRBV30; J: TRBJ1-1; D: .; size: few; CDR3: CAWSRRGSDTEAFF; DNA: TGTGCCTGGAGTCGCAGGGGTTCGGACACTGAAGCTTTCTTT
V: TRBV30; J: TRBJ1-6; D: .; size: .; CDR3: CAWREEAPGTFSYNSPLHF; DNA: TGTGCCTGGAGGGAGGAGGCACCTGGAACCTTCTCCTATAATTCACCCCTCCACTTT
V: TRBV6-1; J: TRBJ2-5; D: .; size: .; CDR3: CASWPRGNRQETQYF; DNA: TGTGCCAGTTGGCCCCGGGGAAACCGACAAGAGACCCAGTACTTC
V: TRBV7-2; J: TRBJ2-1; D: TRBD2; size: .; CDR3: CASSQAGAWANEQFF; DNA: TGTGCCAGCAGCCAAGCGGGAGCCTGGGCCAATGAGCAGTTCTTC
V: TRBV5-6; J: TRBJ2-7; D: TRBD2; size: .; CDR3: CASSFSGGAYEQYF; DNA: TGTGCCAGCAGCTTTAGCGGGGGGGCCTACGAGCAGTACTTC
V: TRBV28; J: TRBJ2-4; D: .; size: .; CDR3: CASSFKSGAKNIQYF; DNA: TGTGCCAGCAGTTTTAAAAGCGGGGCCAAAAACATTCAGTACTTC
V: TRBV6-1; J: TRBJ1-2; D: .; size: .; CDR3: CASRSREGPSYGYTF; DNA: TGTGCCAGCAGATCCCGTGAGGGACCCAGCTATGGCTACACCTTC
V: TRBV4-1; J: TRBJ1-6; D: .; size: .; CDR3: CASSQEGSGGNSPLHF; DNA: TGCGCCAGCAGCCAAGAGGGTTCTGGCGGTAATTCACCCCTCCACTTT
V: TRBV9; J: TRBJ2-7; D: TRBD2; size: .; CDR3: CASSPIRLAAAEEGEQYF; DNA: TGTGCCAGCAGCCCGATAAGACTAGCGGCCGCCGAGGAGGGCGAGCAGTACTTC
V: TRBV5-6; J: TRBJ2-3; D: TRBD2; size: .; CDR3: CASSPGGLGTDTQYF; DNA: TGTGCCAGCAGCCCAGGAGGACTAGGCACAGATACGCAGTATTTT
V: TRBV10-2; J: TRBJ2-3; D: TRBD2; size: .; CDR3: CASKGLAGSDTQYF; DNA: TGCGCCAGCAAAGGACTAGCGGGGTCAGATACGCAGTATTTT